This T cell receptor beta chain was identified in a study of T cells in Graves' hyperthyroidism and ophthalmopathy. Study-level findings and limits: Model predictions of ophthalmopathy came a median approximately 6 months before onset. Most thyroid clonotypes expanded above 0.001 appeared in blood too.

Patients aged 18 to 65 had newly diagnosed hyperthyroidism of under 2 months' duration. Reasons for excluding patients were uncontrolled infection, other autoimmune disease, pregnancy or lactation. As regards this clonotype: The target antigen is unknown.

The CDR3 regions of TCR beta were amplified from RNA transcripts. Carried out on the TCR CDR3, a first-round RT-PCR used the HTBI primer set. TCRdb fed the multiplex PCR reads into MiXCR, producing one record per CDR3 protein. The table lists hundreds of thousands of distinct CDR3 sequences, around a quarter of them singletons. Per the germline V gene, CDR1 is LNHDA and CDR2 is SQIVND (reference sequence). CDR3 length: 14 amino acids. Deletions cut 6 bases from V and 0 bases from J, with 10 bases between. The rearrangement links TRBV19 to TRBJ2-3; D is unresolved. The sequenced sample was blood. This receptor was obtained from a man aged 45-60 years with Graves' hyperthyroidism. The CDR3 DNA reads TGTGCCAGTAGAGGACGGTTGAGCACAGATACGCAGTATTTT. Encoded protein: CASRGRLSTDTQYF.